Below, one TCR beta chain is given with its context. This clone was detected once. Its antigen is not yet known. Base qualities are missing; no much larger clone stands one base away. Cut back by 1 base and 1 base, the V and J ends lie 8 bases apart. The CDR3 has 15 amino acids, counting the end cysteine and phenylalanine. Solely the CDR3 DNA is kept, with 45 bases framed from the first base. Sequences MNHNS (CDR1) and SASEGT (CDR2) are obtained from the germline V gene. To estimate absolute template abundance from read counts, synthetic TCR analog templates were spiked into each PCR. TCRbeta CDR3 regions were amplified from genomic DNA with bias-controlled V and J gene primers using the immunoSEQ assay. Sequencing of rearranged TCRbeta segments was done at approximately 20X coverage. Per the original workflow: Clustering was used to correct sequencing errors, and CDR3s were annotated against IMGT to assign V, D and J genes. Downstream analyses used only productive TCRbeta rearrangements and left out out-of-frame or stop-codon sequences. To compute clonality, Shannon entropy was normalized by the log of the number of unique productive sequences and then subtracted from one. Fisher's exact test with Benjamini-Hochberg correction, at a threshold of adjusted p below 0.01, was used to find clones that differed between time points or between blood and tumor. This immuneACCESS table, as held by TCRdb, lists in-frame sequences with V and J called but not all clones. Of the missing ones, under half trace to an unresolved V gene in checked studies; the others have no known cause. That table furnishes V, J and clone size, whereas the DNA furnished D and trimming. The sample profile shows fewer than 130,000 clones; around 85% of them were found once. Together, the top ten hold about 2.4% of the sample.

A total of 25 to 35 patients with locally advanced or metastatic urothelial carcinoma, treated at Memorial Sloan Kettering on a trial protocol, made up the cohort. Peripheral blood mononuclear cells were collected pretreatment and during treatment, with between 1 and 8 total time points per patient. The Qiagen DNeasy Blood extraction kit was used to purify genomic DNA from total PBMCs and tumor samples. PBMCs were collected pretreatment and during treatment and were isolated and stored as previously described. This entry comes from a study of PD-L1 blockade in urothelial cancer (TCRdb year 2017). General notes on the study: Every patient began therapy at some point between 2013 and 2015 and was given atezolizumab 1,200 mg intravenously every 3 weeks. Twenty-five of 29 patients were identified as males with urothelial cancer of bladder origin, and a prior smoking history was reported by 18 of 29 patients. Patients had an ECOG performance status of 0 or 1 and had received between 0 and 3 prior chemotherapy regimens. Blood samples were analyzed at 3 weeks after treatment start (second dose) and at 6 weeks after treatment start. Blood samples gave a median of around 140,000 T cells and approximately 81,000 unique TCRs, with a median clonality of roughly 0.081. Somatic, immune and clinical correlates of response to PD-L1 blockade with atezolizumab in urothelial cancer were the focus of an exploratory multi-omic analysis. Pretreatment tumor samples and matched peripheral blood, collected serially before and after atezolizumab treatment, underwent TCR sequencing. Progression-free survival longer than 6 months counted as durable clinical benefit, and TCR features were additionally tested against both progression-free and overall survival. Whole exome sequencing and RNA sequencing of pretreatment tumors were performed alongside TCR sequencing in the same patients. Durable clinical benefit was achieved by nine patients and was not achieved by 20 patients. Some 30 patients had pretreatment blood TCR-seq, around 25 had at least one posttreatment blood collection, and around 25 had tumor TCR-seq.

The full study reports these points: Improved progression-free and overall survival was found to be associated with pretreatment peripheral blood TCR clonality below the median. Small sample size (n ≈ 29) and many exploratory analyses mean the results are intended to be hypothesis-generating. Greater expansion of tumor-associated TCR clones in peripheral blood 3 weeks after the start of treatment was observed in patients with durable benefit (n ≈ 24, p = 0.022).

The starting material was PBMCs, obtained around atezolizumab (anti-PD-L1) treatment. This TCR came from a man in his fifties with urothelial cancer. The V and J genes are TRBV6-1 and TRBJ1-3, with the D gene not confidently named. CDR3 region: CASSEGVQSGNTIYF. The DNA reads TGTGCCAGCAGTGAAGGGGTACAGTCTGGAAACACCATATATTTT.